This T cell receptor beta chain was recovered during a study of cytomegalovirus exposure and HLA in healthy donors. Study overall: As an earlier analysis found, around 170 million T cells yielded 95 million to 130 million unique TCR beta sequences.

The study's findings and limits: For TCR beta chains, V- and J-gene trimming was later linked to a missense DCLRE1C variant.

Regarding this clone: No antigen is known for it.

Healthy bone marrow donors made up the donors. Primers for the PCR totalled 60 Vbeta and 13 Jbeta. TCRdb's table, derived via immunoSEQ multiplex PCR, lists solely in-frame clones and lacks some. The repertoire shows about 84,000 clones; the top ten hold about 0.5%. V dropped 6 bases and J dropped 3 bases, with 12 bases sitting between them. The germline gives CDR1 LNHDA, CDR2 SQIVND (reference sequence). This CDR3 is 13 amino acids long. The sequence was collected from a man in his fifties or sixties in good health and CMV-seronegative. The chain has TRBV19 and TRBJ2-7; D is uncertain. Sequencing input: PBMCs. This CDR3 is CASSQWYGYEQYF. CDR3 sequence (DNA): TGTGCCAGTAGCCAATGGTACGGCTACGAGCAGTACTTC.